A single sample is the source of the 26 T cell receptor beta chains below, sequenced in a study of Ad26.COV2.S vaccination and SARS-CoV-2 variants (dated by TCRdb to the early 2020s). The library was produced with the immunoSEQ multiplex PCR assay. TCRdb re-hosts the immuneACCESS table, in-frame sequences only. Its copies lack some clones; in the studies checked, an unresolved V gene accounts for under half of them, and the cause for the rest is not known. The sample table lists about 350,000 clones, 70% to 90% of them with a count of one. Clones ranked in the top ten supply about 11% of the sample. The treatment or condition label on this specimen signifies: roughly 20 received Ad26.COV2.S at low or high dose, single or two shots; about 5 received placebo; per-sample allocation not given. Repertoires of vaccine and placebo recipients were sequenced from samples collected on day 63 after the first injection.

The material was peripheral blood, obtained in a trial of Ad26.COV2.S vaccine versus placebo. The origin of the receptors is a person between 18 and 59 years old who received the Ad26.COV2.S COVID-19 vaccine or a placebo.

The chain joins TRBV27 to TRBJ1-1; possibly TRBD1 for D (6 bases). The germline gives CDR1 MNHEY, CDR2 SMNVEV (reference sequence). This CDR3 spans 14 amino acids. V was trimmed by 5 bases and J by 3 bases, leaving 13 bases between them. The CDR3, as DNA: TGTGCCAGCAGTCCTGAGACAGGCGACACTGAAGCTTTCTTT. Amino acids: CASSPETGDTEAFF.

The chain links TRBV15 to TRBJ2-3, with 7 positions matching TRBD1. In germline, CDR1 is LNHNV, CDR2 YYDKDF (reference sequence). The CDR3 spans 15 residues. The J segment lost 8 bases and the V segment lost 5 bases, leaving 13 bases of the junction unmatched. In DNA form, the CDR3 reads TGTGCCACCAGCGGACCCGGGACAGTGAGGGGTACGCAGTATTTT. Amino acids: CATSGPGTVRGTQYF.

V and J are TRBV6-5 and TRBJ1-6; no definite D call. Germline loops: CDR1 MNHEY, CDR2 SVGAGI. CDR3 length equals 14 residues. Trimming removed 7 bases from V and 7 bases from J, with 14 bases in between. The CDR3 reads CASNRSGWNSPLHF. The CDR3 bases are TGTGCCAGCAACAGATCGGGTTGGAATTCACCCCTCCACTTT.

The chain is built from TRBV3-1 (or the pseudogene TRBV3-2) and TRBJ2-1, with D perhaps TRBD2 (5 bases). The CDR3 sequence is 13 residues long. Germline-derived CDR1 and CDR2 are LGHDT and YNNKEL (reference sequence). V was shortened by 2 bases and J by 8 bases, with 10 bases between the two germline ends. The CDR3 region has the DNA TGTGCCAGCAGCCAAAGGAGGAAGGATGAGCAGTTCTTC. As protein: CASSQRRKDEQFF.

The rearrangement links TRBV7-2 to TRBJ2-5; 12 nucleotides line up with TRBD2. With V trimmed by 6 bases and J by 5 bases, 7 bases remained unmatched. This CDR3 region has 15 residues. Germline V gene lookup returns CDR1 SGHTA and CDR2 FQGNSA. The CDR3 here is CASRSGLAGKETQYF. The DNA for the CDR3 is TGTGCCAGCAGAAGTGGACTAGCGGGAAAGGAGACCCAGTACTTC.

Only a few counts were recorded for this clone. The rearrangement joins TRBV7-8 to TRBJ2-7, with 11 bases identical to TRBD2. The J segment lost 4 bases and the V segment lost 5 bases, leaving 10 bases of the junction unmatched. This CDR3 spans 16 amino acids. Germline lookup yields CDR1 SGHVS and CDR2 FQNEAQ. Here the CDR3 DNA reads TGTGCCAGCAGCCAACAAGGGGGACTAGCGGCTTACGAGCAGTACTTC. Translated: CASSQQGGLAAYEQYF.

The chain's CDR3 is CASSHLQVLSGNTIYF. In nucleotides, the CDR3 is TGTGCCAGCAGCCATCTTCAGGTCCTATCTGGAAACACCATATATTTT. The chain couples TRBV13 to TRBJ1-3; unclear D gene. The V end lost 5 bases, the J end lost 1 base, and 15 bases lay between the germline ends. The CDR3 length is 16 residues. Germline lookup yields CDR1 PRHDT and CDR2 FYEKMQ (reference sequence).

The CDR3 protein is CASSLFRQGPQETQYF. For the CDR3, the DNA is TGCGCCAGCAGCCTTTTCCGCCAGGGACCTCAAGAGACCCAGTACTTC. V is TRBV4-1 and J is TRBJ2-5; D possibly matches TRBD1 or TRBD2 (5 bases each). With 4 bases removed from V and 2 bases from J, the gap between germline ends came to 17 bases. CDR3 length equals 16 residues. CDR1 and CDR2 (germline): MGHRA, YSYEKL.

The chain combines TRBV3-1 (or the pseudogene TRBV3-2) with TRBJ1-2; 7 nucleotides agree with TRBD1. The CDR3 is 14 residues long. The V segment lost 1 base and the J segment 3 bases; nucleotides outside the gene matches: 2. Germline V gene lookup returns CDR1 LGHDT and CDR2 YNNKEL (reference sequence). The DNA for the CDR3 is TGTGCCAGCAGCCAAGGACAGGGCGACTATGGCTACACCTTC. Protein sequence: CASSQGQGDYGYTF.

This chain uses TRBV3-1 (or the pseudogene TRBV3-2) with TRBJ1-5; D possibly corresponds to TRBD1 (6 bases). CDR3 length equals 18 residues. Trimming stripped 2 bases from V and 0 bases from J, with 17 bases between. Germline CDR1 LGHDT, CDR2 YNNKEL (reference sequence). For the CDR3, the DNA is TGTGCCAGCAGCCAAAGCCGGCCGGACAGACTTAGCAATCAGCCCCAGCATTTT. The encoded protein is CASSQSRPDRLSNQPQHF.

This chain connects TRBV11-2 to TRBJ1-4; no definite D call. From germline, CDR1 is SGHAT and CDR2 FQNNGV. Trimming took 2 bases from V and 4 from J, leaving 8 bases between them. The CDR3 is 14 residues long. Here the CDR3 reads CASSLPGFNEKLFF. As DNA, the CDR3 is TGTGCCAGCAGCTTACCAGGTTTTAATGAAAAACTGTTTTTT.

The J gene is TRBJ2-7, the V gene TRBV12-3 or TRBV12-4, with 9 bases aligning to TRBD2. Trimming cost V 3 bases and J 7 bases; bases outside gene matches: 4. The CDR3 has 13 residues. In DNA form, the CDR3 reads TGTGCCAGCAGTTTGGGGACTAGCTGGGAGCAGTACTTC. Amino acids: CASSLGTSWEQYF.

This clone was observed once. The rearrangement uses TRBV7-2 and TRBJ2-7, with a weak D call TRBD2 (5 bases). Between the trimmed V and J ends, which lost 6 bases and 2 bases, there was a span of 17 bases. CDR1 is SGHTA, CDR2 FQGNSA, per germline. The CDR3 extends over 15 amino acids. This CDR3 is CASSPRASGPYEQYF. The CDR3 nucleotides read TGTGCCAGCAGTCCCCGCGCAAGCGGTCCCTACGAGCAGTACTTC.

The genes are TRBV4-1 and TRBJ2-7, with D possibly matching TRBD1 (5 bases). The germline V gene encodes CDR1 MGHRA and CDR2 YSYEKL. Trimming left V 0 bases short and J 6 bases short, with 12 bases between. The CDR3 runs 14 residues. The CDR3 region is CASSQDIGVVEQYF. The CDR3 DNA follows: TGCGCCAGCAGCCAAGATATAGGGGTCGTCGAGCAGTACTTC.

The rearrangement joins TRBV19 to TRBJ2-2, with 8 bases matching TRBD2. The germline CDR1 and CDR2 sequences are LNHDA and SQIVND (reference sequence). With V trimmed by 4 bases and J by 5 bases, 6 bases remained unmatched. The CDR3 is 15 residues long. DNA of the CDR3: TGTGCCAGTAGTAACCTAGCGGGTTTAACCGGGGAGCTGTTTTTT. Translation gives CASSNLAGLTGELFF.

The chain links TRBV5-1 to TRBJ1-1; no clear D. The germline CDR1 and CDR2 sequences are SGHRS and YFSETQ. The CDR3 length is 14 residues. Trimming removed 0 bases at V and 7 bases at J, with 13 bases between. The chain's CDR3 is CASSLVEGRDEAFF. CDR3 DNA sequence: TGCGCCAGCAGCTTGGTGGAGGGTAGGGATGAAGCTTTCTTT.

This rearrangement joins TRBV5-1 to TRBJ2-2, with D tentatively TRBD2 (6 bases). Trimming shortened V by 3 bases and J by 4 bases, and 22 bases separated the two germline ends. The CDR3 consists of 18 residues. Germline V gene sequence: CDR1 SGHRS, CDR2 YFSETQ. The CDR3 bases are TGCGCCAGCAGCTGGTTAGCCACCGGGACTGGCACCACCGGGGAGCTGTTTTTT. Amino acids: CASSWLATGTGTTGELFF. The variable domain in full, completed from reference TRBV5-1 and TRBJ2-2, reads KAGVTQTPRYLIKTRGQQVTLSCSPISGHRSVSWYQQTPGQGLQFLFEYFSETQRNKGNFPGRFSGRQFSNSRSEMNVSTLELGDSALYLCASSWLATGTGTTGELFFGEGSRLTVL.

J is TRBJ1-1 and V is TRBV7-3; D is possibly TRBD1 (5 bases). CDR3 size: 13 residues. The germline V and J ends were trimmed by 0 bases and 11 bases, with 13 bases remaining between them. Looked up from germline, CDR1 is SGHTA and CDR2 is FQGTGA. This CDR3 is CASSLTSGGLAFF. The CDR3 coding sequence is TGTGCCAGCAGCTTAACGTCCGGGGGTCTGGCTTTCTTT.

This rearrangement joins TRBV28 to TRBJ2-5, with D hard to call. The CDR3 has 15 residues. Trimming removed 3 bases at V and 0 bases at J, with 11 bases between. CDR1 and CDR2 from the germline V gene are MDHEN and SYDVKM. CDR3 loop: CASSFGRNHQETQYF. In DNA form, the CDR3 reads TGTGCCAGCAGTTTCGGCAGGAACCACCAAGAGACCCAGTACTTC.

This chain joins TRBV29-1 and TRBJ2-5; 10 bases map to TRBD2. V gave up 1 base and J gave up 1 base; unmatched junction bases: 9. The CDR3 is 17 residues long. Germline CDR1 SQVTM, CDR2 ANQGSEA. The DNA of the CDR3 is TGCAGCGTTGAAGGGCGAGAGCGGGGGGGTCCCCAAGAGACCCAGTACTTC. This encodes CSVEGRERGGPQETQYF.

V gene TRBV11-2 combines with J gene TRBJ2-1; 7 bases are shared with TRBD1. Trimming cost V 5 bases and J 3 bases; bases outside gene matches: 4. Looked up from germline, CDR1 is SGHAT and CDR2 is FQNNGV. The CDR3 runs to 14 residues. CDR3 region: CASSLTGDYNEQFF. The CDR3 DNA reads as TGTGCCAGCAGCCTTACAGGGGACTACAATGAGCAGTTCTTC.

The V gene is TRBV28, the J gene TRBJ2-1; 14 bases align to TRBD2. V dropped 5 bases and J dropped 2; count of bases not matched to a gene: 11. Germline V gene lookup returns CDR1 MDHEN and CDR2 SYDVKM. The CDR3 length is 19 residues. CDR3 coding DNA: TGTGCCAGCAGTCCGCAGACTAGCGGGGGGGTAGTGCCCTACAATGAGCAGTTCTTC. The encoded protein is CASSPQTSGGVVPYNEQFF.

This clone showed up just a few times. The chain recombines TRBV7-8 with TRBJ1-5; D might be TRBD1 (5 bases). Looked up from germline, CDR1 is SGHVS and CDR2 is FQNEAQ. CDR3 length equals 17 residues. V was shortened by 5 bases and J by 4 bases, with 21 bases between the two germline ends. The DNA of the CDR3 is TGTGCCAGCAGCCTAACTCGCAGTGTAGGGGAAAATCAGCCCCAGCATTTT. It encodes CASSLTRSVGENQPQHF.

The chain carries TRBV7-2 and TRBJ2-6; D remains ambiguous. The CDR3 sequence is 16 residues long. From germline, CDR1 is SGHTA and CDR2 FQGNSA. V was shortened by 2 bases and J by 3 bases, with 11 bases between the two germline ends. CDR3 DNA sequence: TGTGCCAGCAGCTTACGCCCCCCTGGTGGGGCCAACGTCCTGACTTTC. Translated, it gives CASSLRPPGGANVLTF. The full variable domain, in which reference TRBV7-2 and TRBJ2-6 provide the parts outside the CDR3, is GAGVSQSPSNKVTEKGKDVELRCDPISGHTALYWYRQSLGQGLEFLIYFQGNSAPDKSGLPSDRFSAERTGGSVSTLTIQRTQQEDSAVYLCASSLRPPGGANVLTFGAGSRLTVL.

V usage is TRBV28 and J usage is TRBJ1-1; 8 bases agree with TRBD1. With V trimmed by 7 bases and J by 8 bases, 6 bases remained unmatched. The germline V gene has CDR1 MDHEN and CDR2 SYDVKM. The length of the CDR3 is 12 residues. The CDR3 coding sequence is TGTGCCAGCACAACAGGGGGAGTCGAAGCTTTCTTT. It specifies CASTTGGVEAFF.

This clone was observed many times. The chain recombines TRBV10-3 with TRBJ1-1; 8 bases are a match to TRBD1. The CDR3 contains 12 residues. V lost 10 bases to trimming and J lost 4 bases; unmatched junction nucleotides: 5. Germline CDR1 and CDR2: ENHRY and SYGVKD. The CDR3 sequence: CATSGGGTEAFF. The CDR3 bases are TGTGCCACCTCAGGGGGCGGCACTGAAGCTTTCTTT.